This T cell receptor (beta chain) was observed in a study of graft-versus-host responses after intestinal transplantation. Study context: Each recipient received a multivisceral, liver-intestinal, or isolated intestinal graft. Each patient got anti-thymocyte globulin induction, then tacrolimus and steroids for two to four years. Study-wide findings and caveats: Among recipient marrow samples, GvH clones were found; some appeared first in ileum or blood. An association linked early post-transplant HvG declines with peak circulating GvH clone levels.

Germline CDR1 SGHTA, CDR2 FQGNSA. The length of the CDR3 is 14 residues. Trimming removed 2 bases from V and 10 bases from J, with 12 bases in between. About this clone: What it binds is not known.

Sequencing was performed with immunoSEQ multiplex PCR; in TCRdb, only in-frame clones are kept and a portion is missing. The sample contains over 85,000 clones, 91% of which appear only once. The gene calls are TRBV7-2 and TRBJ1-6; D unclear. The TCR sequence derives from a human donor who was the organ donor for an intestinal transplant. Specimen: unstimulated CD4+ T cells sorted from spleen or lymph node cells, collected before transplant. CDR3 bases: TGTGCCAGCAGCTTATATAACAGCGGATCACCCCTCCACTTT. Translation gives CASSLYNSGSPLHF.